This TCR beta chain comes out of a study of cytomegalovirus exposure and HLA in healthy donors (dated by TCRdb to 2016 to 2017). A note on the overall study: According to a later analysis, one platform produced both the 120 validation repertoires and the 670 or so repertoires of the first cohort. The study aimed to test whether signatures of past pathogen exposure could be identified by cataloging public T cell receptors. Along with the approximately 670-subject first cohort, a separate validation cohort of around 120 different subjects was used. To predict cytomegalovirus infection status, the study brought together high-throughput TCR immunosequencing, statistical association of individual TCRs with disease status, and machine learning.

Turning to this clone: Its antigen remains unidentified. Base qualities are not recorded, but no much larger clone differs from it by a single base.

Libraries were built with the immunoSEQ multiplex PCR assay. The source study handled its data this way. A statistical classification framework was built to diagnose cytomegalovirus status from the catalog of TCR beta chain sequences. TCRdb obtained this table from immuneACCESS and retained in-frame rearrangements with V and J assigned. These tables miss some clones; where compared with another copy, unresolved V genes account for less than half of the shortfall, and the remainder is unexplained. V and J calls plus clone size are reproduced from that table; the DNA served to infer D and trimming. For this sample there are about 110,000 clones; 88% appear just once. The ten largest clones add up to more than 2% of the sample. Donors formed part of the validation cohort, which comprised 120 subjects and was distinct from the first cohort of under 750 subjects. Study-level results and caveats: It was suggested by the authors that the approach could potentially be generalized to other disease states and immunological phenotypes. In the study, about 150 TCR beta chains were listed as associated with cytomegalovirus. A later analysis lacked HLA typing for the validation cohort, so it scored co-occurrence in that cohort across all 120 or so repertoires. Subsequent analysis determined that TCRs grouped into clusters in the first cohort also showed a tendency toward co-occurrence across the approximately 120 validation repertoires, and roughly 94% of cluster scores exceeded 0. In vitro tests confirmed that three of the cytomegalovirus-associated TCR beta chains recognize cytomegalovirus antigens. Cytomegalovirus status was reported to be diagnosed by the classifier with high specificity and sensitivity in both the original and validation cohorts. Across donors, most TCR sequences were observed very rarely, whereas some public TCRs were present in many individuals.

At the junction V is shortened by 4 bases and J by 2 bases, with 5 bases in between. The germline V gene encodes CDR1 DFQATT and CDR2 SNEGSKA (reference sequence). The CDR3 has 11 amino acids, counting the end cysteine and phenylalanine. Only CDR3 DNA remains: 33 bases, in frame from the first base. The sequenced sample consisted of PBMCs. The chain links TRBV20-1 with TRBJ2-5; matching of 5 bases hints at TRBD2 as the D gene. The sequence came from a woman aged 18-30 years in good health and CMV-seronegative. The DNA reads TGCAGTGCTACGGGGCAAGAGACCCAGTACTTC. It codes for CSATGQETQYF.